The 7 T cell receptor beta chains listed next were all sequenced from one sample in a study of T cell changes during pregnancy in multiple sclerosis. Clones were read by immunoSEQ multiplex PCR, and TCRdb kept only the in-frame ones, dropping some. The repertoire includes about 70,000 clones, roughly 94% of them detected once, and 0.45% to 0.7% sits in the top ten. Sample: peripheral blood, taken in the third trimester of pregnancy. These receptors were obtained from a female donor with multiple sclerosis, enrolled in a pregnancy study.

The chain links TRBV7-2 to TRBJ1-2; no firm D call. CDR1 and CDR2 from the germline V gene are SGHTA and FQGNSA. Trimming left V 8 bases short and J 0 bases short, with 13 bases between. The CDR3 has 14 amino acids. The CDR3 nucleotides read TGTGCCAGCTCGCGGCCCTTCCCTAACTATGGCTACACCTTC. Translating it yields CASSRPFPNYGYTF.

CDR3 coding DNA: TGTGCCAGCAGCTTGGGCGTGCCAGGGGATGGCTACACCTTC. Its protein product is CASSLGVPGDGYTF. The gene calls are TRBV5-6 and TRBJ1-2; perhaps TRBD1 as D (6 bases). Germline CDR1 SGHDT, CDR2 YYEEEE. The CDR3 runs 14 residues. With 0 bases removed from V and 6 bases from J, the gap between germline ends came to 12 bases.

About this clone: An end of the junction differs from the germline gene, which may be a read error. The chain couples TRBV6-6 to TRBJ1-1; D remains ambiguous. CDR1 MNHNY and CDR2 SVGAGI come from the germline V gene (reference sequence). The CDR3 runs to 16 residues. CDR3 nucleotide sequence: TGTGCCAGCAGTTACGGGAGGCGGATTCCAAACACTGAAACTTTCTTT. Translated, it gives CASSYGRRIPNTETFF.

The chain employs TRBV30 and TRBJ2-5, with D perhaps matching TRBD2 (7 bases). The CDR3 is 16 residues long. Germline CDR1 GTSNPN, CDR2 SVGIG (reference sequence). Trimming left V 2 bases short and J 4 bases short, with 20 bases between. CDR3 loop: CAWSRDFGGAAETQYF. DNA of the CDR3: TGTGCCTGGAGTCGTGATTTTGGGGGGGCCGCAGAGACCCAGTACTTC.

The CDR3 sequence: CAGHTGSTDTQYF. The CDR3 DNA reads TGTGCCGGCCACACAGGGAGCACAGATACGCAGTATTTT. This sequence joins TRBV6-1 and TRBJ2-3; possibly TRBD1 for D (6 bases). The length of the CDR3 is 13 residues. The germline V gene encodes CDR1 MNHNS and CDR2 SASEGT. With 11 bases removed from V and 0 bases from J, the gap between germline ends came to 12 bases.

J is TRBJ2-4 and V is TRBV7-8, with a weak D call TRBD2 (6 bases). V shed 4 bases and J shed 9 bases, with 16 bases lying between them. Germline assignment: CDR1 SGHVS and CDR2 FQNEAQ. The CDR3 is made up of 14 amino acids. The CDR3 coding sequence is TGTGCCAGCAGCTCGGGAGTCGGGGCAGTCATTCAGTACTTC. Amino acids: CASSSGVGAVIQYF.

This rearrangement joins TRBV30 to TRBJ1-1; the D gene is possibly TRBD1 (6 bases). V was trimmed by 3 bases and J by 10 bases, leaving 12 bases between them. Germline V gene lookup returns CDR1 GTSNPN and CDR2 SVGIG (reference sequence). There are 11 residues in the CDR3. The CDR3 nucleotides read TGTGCCTGGAGAGAGGGGGGGGTAGCTTTCTTT. It yields the protein CAWREGGVAFF.